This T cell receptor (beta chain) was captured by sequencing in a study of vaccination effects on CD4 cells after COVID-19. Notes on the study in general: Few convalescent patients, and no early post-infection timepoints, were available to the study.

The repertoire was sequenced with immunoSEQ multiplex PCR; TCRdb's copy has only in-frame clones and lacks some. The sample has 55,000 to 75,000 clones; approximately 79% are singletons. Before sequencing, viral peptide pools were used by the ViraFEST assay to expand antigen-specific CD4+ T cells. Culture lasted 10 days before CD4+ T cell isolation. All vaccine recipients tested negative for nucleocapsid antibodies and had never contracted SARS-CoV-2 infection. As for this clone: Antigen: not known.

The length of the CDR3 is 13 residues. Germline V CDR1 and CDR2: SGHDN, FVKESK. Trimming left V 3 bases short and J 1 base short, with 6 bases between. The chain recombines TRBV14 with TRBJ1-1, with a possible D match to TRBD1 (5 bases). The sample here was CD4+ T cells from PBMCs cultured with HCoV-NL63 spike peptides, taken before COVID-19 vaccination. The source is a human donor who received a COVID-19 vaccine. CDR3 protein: CASSHDRNTEAFF. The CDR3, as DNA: TGTGCCAGCAGCCATGACAGGAACACTGAAGCTTTCTTT.